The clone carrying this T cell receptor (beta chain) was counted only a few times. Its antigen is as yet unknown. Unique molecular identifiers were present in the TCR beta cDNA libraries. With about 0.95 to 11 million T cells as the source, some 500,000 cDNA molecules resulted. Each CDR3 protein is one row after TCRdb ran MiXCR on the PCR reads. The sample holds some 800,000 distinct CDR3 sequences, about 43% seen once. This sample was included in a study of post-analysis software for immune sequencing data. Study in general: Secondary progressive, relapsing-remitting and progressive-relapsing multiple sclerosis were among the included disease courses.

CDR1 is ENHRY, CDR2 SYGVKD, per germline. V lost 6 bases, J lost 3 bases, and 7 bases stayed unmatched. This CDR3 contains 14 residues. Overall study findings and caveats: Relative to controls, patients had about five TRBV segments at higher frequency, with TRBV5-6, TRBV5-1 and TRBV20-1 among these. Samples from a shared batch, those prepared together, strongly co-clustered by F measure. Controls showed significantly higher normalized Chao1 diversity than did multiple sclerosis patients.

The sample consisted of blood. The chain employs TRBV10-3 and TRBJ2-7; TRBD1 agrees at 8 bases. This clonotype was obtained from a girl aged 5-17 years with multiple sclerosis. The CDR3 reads CAIRGTGKGYEQYF. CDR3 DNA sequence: TGTGCCATCAGAGGGACAGGAAAAGGCTACGAGCAGTACTTC.